This T cell receptor beta chain was identified during a study of blood T cell repertoires in COVID-19. The ends were cut back, 0 bases at V and 2 bases at J, with 5 bases in the middle. Germline CDR1 SGHRS, CDR2 YFSETQ. The CDR3 contains 14 residues. As concerns this clone: A much larger clone differs by one base, so this may be a read error.

Produced via immunoSEQ multiplex PCR; TCRdb's table is partial and in-frame only. The table has a few hundred thousand clones, roughly four fifths seen once. The specimen sequenced was PBMCs or T cells enriched from blood (not recorded which). The source of this sequence is a man aged 35 to 55 who had recovered from COVID-19. The chain has TRBV5-1 and TRBJ2-2; the D is unclear. The chain's CDR3 is CASSLVLNTGELFF. CDR3 coding DNA: TGCGCCAGCAGCTTGGTCCTTAACACCGGGGAGCTGTTTTTT.